The 9 T cell receptor beta chains presented below share a single source sample, sequenced in a study of T cells in Graves' hyperthyroidism and ophthalmopathy. Amplification of TCR beta CDR3 regions was performed using RNA transcripts as template. HTBI primers were used for first-round RT-PCR of the TCR CDR3. One entry per CDR3 protein results from TCRdb running MiXCR on the multiplex PCR reads. In the table there are 550,000 to 600,000 distinct CDR3 sequences, 12% to 15% of which are singletons. Sequencing was performed on blood. The origin of the receptors is a woman aged 18-35 years with Graves' ophthalmopathy.

The chain combines TRBV27 with TRBJ2-1, with a weak D call TRBD1 (6 bases). The CDR3 length is 15 residues. The germline V gene encodes CDR1 MNHEY and CDR2 SMNVEV (reference sequence). V was clipped by 7 bases and J by 7 bases, with 20 bases between them. In nucleotides, the CDR3 is TGTGCCAGCATAGGGGGTTCGGTCGTAAAGAATGAGCAGTTCTTC. Protein: CASIGGSVVKNEQFF.

In its sample, this clonotype was seen many times. V gene TRBV29-1 combines with J gene TRBJ1-2; D gene unclear. The germline V and J ends were trimmed by 6 bases and 2 bases, with 13 bases remaining between them. The germline CDR1 and CDR2 sequences are SQVTM and ANQGSEA. The CDR3 is 13 residues long. As DNA, the CDR3 is TGCAGCGTCCTGCTGGGCCACAACTATGGCTACACCTTC. Protein product: CSVLLGHNYGYTF.

This clonotype was seen repeatedly, ten times or more. This chain links TRBV5-1 with TRBJ1-1; D possibly corresponds to TRBD1 (6 bases). There are 15 residues in the CDR3. Trimming removed 4 bases at V and 6 bases at J, with 19 bases between. Germline loops: CDR1 SGHRS, CDR2 YFSETQ. CDR3 nucleotide sequence: TGCGCCAGCAGCGTAAATACAGGGATGGGAGCTGAAGCTTTCTTT. Amino acid sequence: CASSVNTGMGAEAFF.

The genes are TRBV6-6 and TRBJ2-1; unclear D gene. V lost 2 bases to trimming and J lost 8 bases, with 4 bases between them. This CDR3 is built from 11 residues. Germline values: CDR1 MNHNY, CDR2 SVGAGI (reference sequence). In DNA, the CDR3 is TGTGCCAGCAGTTACGTCGATGAGCAGTTCTTC. Translated, it gives CASSYVDEQFF.

This clonotype has ten or more counts. This chain joins TRBV6-1 and TRBJ1-2; 8 bases are a match to TRBD1. This CDR3 contains 14 residues. Germline CDR1 and CDR2: MNHNS and SASEGT. V shed 5 bases, J shed 5 bases, and the junction held 7 bases outside the gene matches. In DNA form, the CDR3 reads TGTGCCAGCAGTCAAGGGACAGGCAAATATGGCTACACCTTC. This codes for CASSQGTGKYGYTF.

Only a few counts were recorded for this clonotype. The V gene is TRBV6-1, the J gene TRBJ2-1; TRBD2 matches 12 bases. The CDR3 runs 15 residues. V was pared by 8 bases and J by 2 bases, with 4 bases of the junction left unmatched. The V gene's germline CDR1 is MNHNS and CDR2 SASEGT. The CDR3 DNA reads as TGTGCCAGCCGGCTAGCGGGAGGGACCTACAATGAGCAGTTCTTC. Its translation is CASRLAGGTYNEQFF.

This chain connects TRBV4-1 to TRBJ1-2; D is unclear. This CDR3 spans 15 amino acids. V lost 1 base to trimming and J lost 6 bases, with 15 bases between them. Germline CDR1 reads MGHRA; CDR2 reads YSYEKL. The CDR3 is CASSQGELAKDGYTF. The CDR3 DNA reads TGCGCCAGCAGCCAAGGAGAATTGGCAAAGGATGGCTACACCTTC.

The V call is TRBV5-4, the J call TRBJ2-2; tentatively, D is TRBD2 (6 bases). The CDR3 loop spans 15 amino acids. Germline lookup yields CDR1 SGHNT and CDR2 YYREEE (reference sequence). V lost 4 bases, J lost 5 bases, and 15 bases lay in between. The CDR3 protein is CASSRELGGTGELFF. The CDR3 region has the DNA TGTGCCAGCAGCCGGGAGCTTGGTGGTACCGGGGAGCTGTTTTTT.

This clonotype was recorded only once. The DNA for the CDR3 is TGTGCCAGTAGTCCCTCGTGGGGGCGGGAGGGGGGGAGCTCCTACAATGAGCAGTTCTTC. It is translated as CASSPSWGREGGSSYNEQFF. The chain has TRBV19 and TRBJ2-1; 9 nucleotides align to TRBD2. The J segment lost 0 bases and the V segment lost 5 bases, leaving 17 bases of the junction unmatched. The V gene's germline CDR1 is LNHDA and CDR2 SQIVND (reference sequence). The CDR3 is 20 residues long.